The rows below give T cell receptor beta chains drawn from one sample of a study of cytomegalovirus exposure and HLA in healthy donors. The method was immunoSEQ multiplex PCR; TCRdb's version includes in-frame clones alone and lacks a portion of them. The sample records some 74,000 clones, roughly 93% being singletons. Sequenced material: PBMCs. These receptor sequences come from a woman aged 25 to 45 in good health and CMV-seronegative. The CDR3 runs from the conserved cysteine through the conserved F or W. The order of the fields is D gene, CDR3 length, V gene, J gene, clone size, CDR3 protein, CDR3 DNA. A D gene is named only where the DNA matches it firmly. The size of a clone is reported for some rows only, either as once, few or many, or as a class for expanded clones.

>NA|13|TRBV30|TRBJ2-7|NA
CAWARQLLYEQYF
TGTGCCTGGGCACGACAGCTCCTCTACGAGCAGTACTTC
>NA|16|TRBV7-6|TRBJ1-3|NA
CASSLGPPSSGNTIYF
TGTGCCAGCAGCTTAGGTCCACCGAGCTCTGGAAACACCATATATTTT
>NA|14|TRBV30|TRBJ1-1|NA
CAWSAPVRNTEAFF
TGTGCCTGGAGTGCCCCCGTGAGGAACACTGAAGCTTTCTTT
>NA|15|TRBV7-2|TRBJ1-1|NA
CASSTLALGRTEAFF
TGTGCCAGCAGCACTTTAGCCTTGGGGCGCACTGAAGCTTTCTTT
>NA|14|TRBV25-1|TRBJ1-2|NA
CASSSPYRESGYTF
TGTGCCAGCAGTTCCCCGTACAGGGAGTCTGGCTACACCTTC
>TRBD2|15|TRBV19|TRBJ2-1|NA
CASNLLAGGLNEQFF
TGTGCCAGTAACCTACTAGCGGGGGGGTTAAATGAGCAGTTCTTC
>TRBD2|16|TRBV10-3|TRBJ2-3|NA
CAISEATSGGTDTQYF
TGTGCCATCAGTGAGGCGACTAGCGGGGGCACAGATACGCAGTATTTT
>NA|17|TRBV10-1|TRBJ1-2|NA
CASSEFPGLDGNYGYTF
TGCGCCAGCAGTGAATTCCCAGGGTTGGATGGGAACTATGGCTACACCTTC
>TRBD2|15|TRBV25-1|TRBJ2-5|NA
CASRPGLAGGETQYF
TGTGCCAGCAGGCCAGGTCTAGCGGGGGGGGAGACCCAGTACTTC
>TRBD1|15|TRBV5-1|TRBJ1-1|NA
CASTRGGQGAPEAFF
TGCGCCAGCACCCGCGGGGGACAGGGGGCTCCTGAAGCTTTCTTT
>TRBD1|15|TRBV30|TRBJ2-3|once
CAWTEPGQGINTQYF
TGTGCCTGGACCGAACCGGGACAGGGAATAAATACGCAGTATTTT
>NA|16|TRBV18|TRBJ1-5|NA
CASSPYSGDSNQPQHF
TGTGCCAGCTCACCATATTCCGGGGATAGCAATCAGCCCCAGCATTTT
>NA|12|TRBV6-5|TRBJ2-1|NA
CASSYPLDEQFF
TGTGCCAGCAGTTACCCCCTAGATGAGCAGTTCTTC
>TRBD2|16|TRBV5-1|TRBJ2-2|NA
CASSISSGRVAGELFF
TGCGCCAGCAGCATCTCTAGCGGGAGGGTCGCCGGGGAGCTGTTTTTT
>TRBD2|16|TRBV13|TRBJ2-3|NA
CASSLGAGRGADTQYF
TGTGCCAGCAGCTTAGGAGCGGGGAGGGGCGCAGATACGCAGTATTTT
>TRBD2|14|TRBV6-1|TRBJ2-5|NA
CASRAGLARETQYF
TGTGCCAGCAGAGCGGGACTAGCGAGAGAGACCCAGTACTTC
>TRBD1|15|TRBV9|TRBJ2-2|NA
CASARTGGNTGELFF
TGTGCCAGCGCCCGGACAGGTGGGAACACCGGGGAGCTGTTTTTT
>NA|17|TRBV21-1|TRBJ2-5|NA
CASSTPSGRAWGETQYF
TGTGCCAGCAGCACACCTAGCGGGAGGGCCTGGGGGGAGACCCAGTACTTC
>NA|17|TRBV2|TRBJ2-3|NA
CASSEVGALRYAGTQYF
TGTGCCAGCAGTGAAGTGGGGGCCCTGAGATATGCGGGTACGCAGTATTTT
>NA|15|TRBV5-1|TRBJ2-2|NA
CASSLPGLGTGELFF
TGCGCCAGCAGCTTGCCGGGTTTAGGCACCGGGGAGCTGTTTTTT
>TRBD1|18|TRBV4-1|TRBJ1-1|NA
CASSQVSGSRSDREEAFF
TGCGCCAGCAGCCAAGTAAGCGGGTCTAGGTCAGACAGGGAAGAAGCTTTCTTT
>NA|16|TRBV18|TRBJ2-3|NA
CASSPLGSDRPDTQYF
TGTGCCAGCTCACCACTTGGTAGCGATCGGCCAGATACGCAGTATTTT
>TRBD1|15|TRBV6-6|TRBJ2-2|NA
CASTRTGANTGELFF
TGTGCCAGCACGCGGACAGGGGCGAACACCGGGGAGCTGTTTTTT
>NA|16|TRBV9|TRBJ1-2|NA
CASSSSGGEPSYGYTF
TGTGCCAGCAGCTCCTCGGGCGGGGAACCTTCATATGGCTACACCTTC
>NA|17|TRBV18|TRBJ1-4|NA
CASSRSDWTLGGEKLFF
TGTGCCAGCTCACGCTCGGACTGGACCCTCGGGGGTGAAAAACTGTTTTTT